These T cell receptor beta chains were read from a single sample in a study of shared T cell receptors in the human thymus. Assay used: immunoSEQ multiplex PCR; TCRdb lists only in-frame clones, some missing. Of 630,000 or so clones listed, about 90% are singletons. Another study also made use of these data, one on human thymus T cells.

Sequencing was performed on thymocytes. The receptors shown here come from a boy under two years old with a congenital heart defect. Each CDR3 is given with its conserved first and last residue. The order of the fields is D gene, clone size, V gene, J gene, CDR3 length, CDR3 DNA, CDR3 protein. The D gene is left open where the match is weak. Clone size is stated in some rows and not others, as once, few, many or a class when expanded.

d_gene: NA
abundance: few
v_gene: TRBV9
j_gene: TRBJ1-1
len: 14
CDR3nt: TGTGCCAGCAGCGCGATGACAGAAGGCACTGAAGCTTTCTTT
CDR3aa: CASSAMTEGTEAFF

d_gene: NA
abundance: NA
v_gene: TRBV7-9
j_gene: TRBJ1-2
len: 12
CDR3nt: TGTGCCAGCAGCGTACAGGGCTATGGCTACACCTTC
CDR3aa: CASSVQGYGYTF

d_gene: NA
abundance: NA
v_gene: TRBV5-1
j_gene: TRBJ2-7
len: 16
CDR3nt: TGCGCCAGCAGCCCGTCCCCCAGGTCTCTATCCTACGAGCAGTACTTC
CDR3aa: CASSPSPRSLSYEQYF

d_gene: NA
abundance: NA
v_gene: TRBV27
j_gene: TRBJ1-2
len: 14
CDR3nt: TGTGCCAGCAGAGGGGGGGAGCGGACCAATGGCTACACCTTC
CDR3aa: CASRGGERTNGYTF

d_gene: NA
abundance: NA
v_gene: TRBV30
j_gene: TRBJ2-1
len: 13
CDR3nt: TGTGCCTGCCAGACAGTTAGGAAGGATGAGCAGTTCTTC
CDR3aa: CACQTVRKDEQFF

d_gene: TRBD2
abundance: NA
v_gene: TRBV7-2
j_gene: TRBJ2-7
len: 14
CDR3nt: TGTGCCAGCTCCCCGCGGGAGGCACCCCACGAGCAGTACTTC
CDR3aa: CASSPREAPHEQYF

d_gene: NA
abundance: NA
v_gene: TRBV7-6
j_gene: TRBJ2-7
len: 16
CDR3nt: TGTGCCAGCAGCTTAGAGGGCGGGTGGGATTTCCCAGAGCAGTACTTC
CDR3aa: CASSLEGGWDFPEQYF

d_gene: NA
abundance: NA
v_gene: TRBV7-2
j_gene: TRBJ1-1
len: 16
CDR3nt: TGTGCCAGCAGCCCAAAGTCCGCGGAAAAGAACACTGAAGCTTTCTTT
CDR3aa: CASSPKSAEKNTEAFF

d_gene: NA
abundance: NA
v_gene: TRBV6-5
j_gene: TRBJ1-5
len: 14
CDR3nt: TGTGCCAGCAGTCGGAGGGGCGGCAATCAGCCCCAGCATTTT
CDR3aa: CASSRRGGNQPQHF

d_gene: NA
abundance: few
v_gene: TRBV28
j_gene: TRBJ1-4
len: 15
CDR3nt: TGTGCCAGCACTTCAGAAAGGGGGGGGATGAGGAGGCTGTTTTTT
CDR3aa: CASTSERGGMRRLFF

d_gene: NA
abundance: NA
v_gene: TRBV28
j_gene: TRBJ2-1
len: 16
CDR3nt: TGTGCCAGCAGTTTTGTCTTGACAAGCTCCTACAATGAGCAGTTCTTC
CDR3aa: CASSFVLTSSYNEQFF

d_gene: TRBD1
abundance: NA
v_gene: TRBV7-2
j_gene: TRBJ2-7
len: 17
CDR3nt: TGTGCCAGCAGCTTCGTTAGCGGACAGGGGCCCTCCTACGAGCAGTACTTC
CDR3aa: CASSFVSGQGPSYEQYF

d_gene: TRBD1
abundance: NA
v_gene: TRBV9
j_gene: TRBJ1-1
len: 15
CDR3nt: TGTGCCAGCAGCGTAGAAGGACAGGGGAGCACTGAAGCTTTCTTT
CDR3aa: CASSVEGQGSTEAFF

d_gene: NA
abundance: NA
v_gene: TRBV19
j_gene: TRBJ2-5
len: 11
CDR3nt: TGTGCCAGTAGTACCCAGGGGACCCAGTACTTC
CDR3aa: CASSTQGTQYF

d_gene: TRBD2
abundance: NA
v_gene: TRBV4-3
j_gene: TRBJ2-1
len: 16
CDR3nt: TGCGCCAGCAGCCAATATAGCGGGAGGGCCGTGTATGAGCAGTTCTTC
CDR3aa: CASSQYSGRAVYEQFF

d_gene: NA
abundance: NA
v_gene: TRBV5-1
j_gene: TRBJ1-2
len: 16
CDR3nt: TGCGCCAGCAGCTTGGGGGGCAGGTCCGATAACTATGGCTACACCTTC
CDR3aa: CASSLGGRSDNYGYTF

d_gene: NA
abundance: NA
v_gene: TRBV27
j_gene: TRBJ2-4
len: 16
CDR3nt: TGTGCCAGCAGCAAAACCAGGGTAGGGGCCAAAAACATTCAGTACTTC
CDR3aa: CASSKTRVGAKNIQYF

d_gene: NA
abundance: NA
v_gene: TRBV1
j_gene: TRBJ2-4
len: 21
CDR3nt: TGCACCAGCAGCCAAACCCTCCGGGGACTAGCGGGAGAAGTGGTCAAAAACATTCAGTACTTC
CDR3aa: CTSSQTLRGLAGEVVKNIQYF

d_gene: TRBD2
abundance: NA
v_gene: TRBV7-2
j_gene: TRBJ2-2
len: 18
CDR3nt: TGTGCCAGCAGCCGCCCTGAGCGGGGGGCCAAAAACACCGGGGAGCTGTTTTTT
CDR3aa: CASSRPERGAKNTGELFF

d_gene: NA
abundance: NA
v_gene: TRBV7-2
j_gene: TRBJ2-7
len: 15
CDR3nt: TGTGCCAGCAGCTATCGACAGTTTAACTCCTACGAGCAGTACTTC
CDR3aa: CASSYRQFNSYEQYF

d_gene: TRBD1
abundance: NA
v_gene: TRBV14
j_gene: TRBJ1-1
len: 17
CDR3nt: TGTGCCAGCAGCCCCTGGACAGGGTATCGGCCGAACACTGAAGCTTTCTTT
CDR3aa: CASSPWTGYRPNTEAFF

d_gene: NA
abundance: NA
v_gene: TRBV7-2
j_gene: TRBJ2-3
len: 15
CDR3nt: TGTGCCAGCAGCTATCGAAGCGGGTACACAGATACGCAGTATTTT
CDR3aa: CASSYRSGYTDTQYF

d_gene: TRBD2
abundance: NA
v_gene: TRBV7-2
j_gene: TRBJ2-2
len: 16
CDR3nt: TGTGCCAGCAGCTTAACCATGGGACTAAACACCGGGGAGCTGTTTTTT
CDR3aa: CASSLTMGLNTGELFF

d_gene: NA
abundance: NA
v_gene: TRBV27
j_gene: TRBJ1-6
len: 11
CDR3nt: TGTGCCACCGGGAGGACAGCACCCCTCCACTTT
CDR3aa: CATGRTAPLHF

d_gene: NA
abundance: few
v_gene: TRBV15
j_gene: TRBJ1-5
len: 16
CDR3nt: TGTGCCACCAGCAGAGATAGTAGCTATAGCAATCAGCCCCAGCATTTT
CDR3aa: CATSRDSSYSNQPQHF

d_gene: TRBD1
abundance: NA
v_gene: TRBV7-9
j_gene: TRBJ1-6
len: 17
CDR3nt: TGTGCCAGCAGCTTAGCTACGCGGGACAGGGTCCTTTCACCCCTCCACTTT
CDR3aa: CASSLATRDRVLSPLHF

d_gene: NA
abundance: NA
v_gene: TRBV29-1
j_gene: TRBJ2-3
len: 13
CDR3nt: TGCAGCGGCGGGATAGGGGGCTGGGATACGCAGTATTTT
CDR3aa: CSGGIGGWDTQYF

d_gene: TRBD1
abundance: NA
v_gene: TRBV5-6
j_gene: TRBJ2-2
len: 15
CDR3nt: TGTGCCAGCAGCTTCCCAGGGGGCATAGCCGGGGAGCTGTTTTTT
CDR3aa: CASSFPGGIAGELFF

d_gene: TRBD1
abundance: NA
v_gene: TRBV5-1
j_gene: TRBJ1-3
len: 15
CDR3nt: TGCGCCAGCAGCTTGGACAGGGGATGGGGAAACACCATATATTTT
CDR3aa: CASSLDRGWGNTIYF

d_gene: TRBD2
abundance: NA
v_gene: TRBV2
j_gene: TRBJ2-7
len: 14
CDR3nt: TGTGCCAGCAGGGGAGGGGAGAGATTCTACGAGCAGTACTTC
CDR3aa: CASRGGERFYEQYF

d_gene: NA
abundance: NA
v_gene: TRBV6-5
j_gene: TRBJ2-7
len: 15
CDR3nt: TGTGCCAGCAGACCCAGACTAGAGGTGTCTCTCGAGCAGTACTTC
CDR3aa: CASRPRLEVSLEQYF

d_gene: TRBD1
abundance: NA
v_gene: TRBV7-9
j_gene: TRBJ1-2
len: 16
CDR3nt: TGTGCCAGCAGCTTAGAGACAGGGAAAATCATCTATGGCTACACCTTC
CDR3aa: CASSLETGKIIYGYTF

d_gene: TRBD2
abundance: NA
v_gene: TRBV2
j_gene: TRBJ2-3
len: 13
CDR3nt: TGTGCCAGCAGCCGGTGCGGGGGAAATACGCAGTATTTT
CDR3aa: CASSRCGGNTQYF

d_gene: TRBD2
abundance: NA
v_gene: TRBV28
j_gene: TRBJ2-7
len: 17
CDR3nt: TGTGCCAGCAGTCCACCGGGACTAGCGGGACCCCCCTACGAGCAGTACTTC
CDR3aa: CASSPPGLAGPPYEQYF

d_gene: NA
abundance: NA
v_gene: TRBV6-6
j_gene: TRBJ2-7
len: 12
CDR3nt: TGTGCCAGCATCGGCAGGGACTACGAGCAGTACTTC
CDR3aa: CASIGRDYEQYF

d_gene: TRBD1
abundance: once
v_gene: TRBV29-1
j_gene: TRBJ1-5
len: 13
CDR3nt: TGCAGCGTTGAAGGACAGGGAGGTCAGCCCCAGCATTTT
CDR3aa: CSVEGQGGQPQHF

d_gene: TRBD1
abundance: NA
v_gene: TRBV9
j_gene: TRBJ1-5
len: 18
CDR3nt: TGTGCCAGCAGCATACAGACAGGGTCCTACCTTAGCAATCAGCCCCAGCATTTT
CDR3aa: CASSIQTGSYLSNQPQHF

d_gene: NA
abundance: NA
v_gene: TRBV7-3
j_gene: TRBJ2-3
len: 14
CDR3nt: TGTGCCAGCAGCTTAACGTCGGGTTCAGATACGCAGTATTTT
CDR3aa: CASSLTSGSDTQYF

d_gene: NA
abundance: NA
v_gene: TRBV7-2
j_gene: TRBJ1-3
len: 18
CDR3nt: TGTGCCAGCAGCTTATCCGGTCGGGGGGCTTCTGGTGGAAACACCATATATTTT
CDR3aa: CASSLSGRGASGGNTIYF

d_gene: NA
abundance: NA
v_gene: TRBV5-1
j_gene: TRBJ1-2
len: 13
CDR3nt: TGCGCCAGCAGTGGGGCAGCTAACTATGGCTACACCTTC
CDR3aa: CASSGAANYGYTF

d_gene: TRBD1
abundance: NA
v_gene: TRBV28
j_gene: TRBJ1-4
len: 17
CDR3nt: TGTGCCAGCAGTTTACCGGACAGGGGTGCAACTAATGAAAAACTGTTTTTT
CDR3aa: CASSLPDRGATNEKLFF

d_gene: TRBD1
abundance: NA
v_gene: TRBV4-2
j_gene: TRBJ2-1
len: 14
CDR3nt: TGTGCCAGCAGCCAACACAGGGGATGCGGTGAGCAGTTCTTC
CDR3aa: CASSQHRGCGEQFF

d_gene: TRBD2
abundance: NA
v_gene: TRBV28
j_gene: TRBJ2-5
len: 16
CDR3nt: TGTGCCAGCAGTTTGCCCCGGGACTATGCACGAGAGACCCAGTACTTC
CDR3aa: CASSLPRDYARETQYF

d_gene: TRBD2
abundance: NA
v_gene: TRBV27
j_gene: TRBJ2-1
len: 16
CDR3nt: TGTGCCAGCAGTTTCCGGGGGGGGCTTTCCTACAATGAGCAGTTCTTC
CDR3aa: CASSFRGGLSYNEQFF

d_gene: TRBD1
abundance: NA
v_gene: TRBV27
j_gene: TRBJ2-2
len: 14
CDR3nt: TGTGCCAGCAGTTTCTACAGGGGCCCCGGGGAGCTGTTTTTT
CDR3aa: CASSFYRGPGELFF

d_gene: TRBD1
abundance: NA
v_gene: TRBV4-1
j_gene: TRBJ1-1
len: 17
CDR3nt: TGCGCCAGCAGCCACGGACAGGGGGCTCCTCTGAACACTGAAGCTTTCTTT
CDR3aa: CASSHGQGAPLNTEAFF

d_gene: TRBD2
abundance: NA
v_gene: TRBV18
j_gene: TRBJ2-1
len: 16
CDR3nt: TGTGCCAGCTCACCCGGGTCTAGCGGGGGCTACAATGAGCAGTTCTTC
CDR3aa: CASSPGSSGGYNEQFF

d_gene: NA
abundance: NA
v_gene: TRBV7-8
j_gene: TRBJ1-5
len: 14
CDR3nt: TGTGCCAGCAGCCGGACAGATAGCAATCAGCCCCAGCATTTT
CDR3aa: CASSRTDSNQPQHF

d_gene: NA
abundance: NA
v_gene: TRBV12-5
j_gene: TRBJ2-7
len: 15
CDR3nt: TGTGCTAGTGGTTTGGTACGAGGGGGTTCCTACGAGCAGTACTTC
CDR3aa: CASGLVRGGSYEQYF

d_gene: NA
abundance: NA
v_gene: TRBV4-2
j_gene: TRBJ2-3
len: 15
CDR3nt: TGTGCCAGCAGCCGTACTTGGGGGCGCGGGGATACGCAGTATTTT
CDR3aa: CASSRTWGRGDTQYF